Listed here is a single T cell receptor (beta chain). Its antigen is currently unknown. The entry originates in a study of blood T cells in healthy people across ages. Whole-study findings and limits: A roughly linear age-dependent decrease characterized TCR beta diversity per million T cells. What prevented conclusive comparison of naive and antigen-experienced cells was that PBMCs were unsorted.

Primers used in a second PCR of about 7 to 12 cycles were a sample-barcoded 5' primer and a J-beta primer mix. One entry per CDR3 protein results from TCRdb running MiXCR on the 5' RACE reads. The sample lists about 1.4 million distinct CDR3 sequences; around 55% were seen once. The extraction recovered at least 5 micrograms of total RNA per sample. Looked up from germline, CDR1 is SGHNT and CDR2 is YYREEE (reference sequence). This CDR3 spans 16 amino acids. Trimming took off 1 base at V and 3 bases at J, with 14 bases between the two ends. The V gene is TRBV5-4, the J gene TRBJ2-1; D not certain. Sequencing was done on a sample of blood. The source of this sequence is a man aged 18 to 29 in good health. The CDR3 loop is CASSLPTYGVYNEQFF. CDR3 coding DNA: TGTGCCAGCAGCTTGCCCACTTATGGCGTCTACAATGAGCAGTTCTTC.